These 20 T cell receptor beta chains came from one sample sequenced in a study of blood T cell repertoires in COVID-19. TCRdb keeps only in-frame clones here, not all; method: immunoSEQ multiplex PCR. The sample holds fewer than 450,000 clones, 80% to 95% seen once. The sample was PBMCs or T cells enriched from blood (not recorded which). The receptor source for this set is a man aged 18 to 30 who had recovered from COVID-19.

The chain joins TRBV11-2 to TRBJ2-7, with 13 bases identical to TRBD2. Germline V CDR1 and CDR2: SGHAT, FQNNGV. Trimming cost V 8 bases and J 3 bases; bases outside gene matches: 10. The CDR3 runs 16 residues. CDR3 residues: CASAGTSGVAYYEQYF. The CDR3 DNA follows: TGTGCCAGCGCCGGGACTAGCGGGGTCGCGTACTACGAGCAGTACTTC.

This chain connects TRBV2 to TRBJ2-3; no definite D call. V lost 3 bases and J 4 bases, leaving 2 bases between the germline ends. This CDR3 has 11 amino acids. Germline values: CDR1 SNHLY, CDR2 FYNNEI. In nucleotides, the CDR3 is TGTGCCAGCAGTGACTCAGATACGCAGTATTTT. Amino acids: CASSDSDTQYF.

V gene TRBV5-4 combines with J gene TRBJ2-5; 8 nucleotides agree with TRBD2. The CDR3 runs to 15 residues. CDR1 is SGHNT and CDR2 is YYREEE in the germline V gene (reference sequence). V shed 4 bases and J 0 bases; nucleotides not matched to a gene: 5. The CDR3 reads CASSPQRGNQETQYF. The CDR3 bases are TGTGCCAGCAGCCCCCAGCGGGGGAACCAAGAGACCCAGTACTTC.

This clone was observed a few times. The chain uses TRBV2 and TRBJ1-3; D call uncertain. The V gene's germline CDR1 is SNHLY and CDR2 FYNNEI. The CDR3 runs 14 residues. Trimming took off 1 base at V and 3 bases at J, with 7 bases between the two ends. The DNA of the CDR3 is TGTGCCAGCAGTGAAGGAGGAGGTGGAAACACCATATATTTT. It yields the protein CASSEGGGGNTIYF.

This chain links TRBV5-5 with TRBJ1-4, with D perhaps TRBD1 (5 bases). Germline CDR1 is SGHKS and CDR2 is YYEKEE (reference sequence). The CDR3 spans 15 residues. The V and J ends lost 2 bases and 8 bases respectively, with 16 bases between them. CDR3 region: CASSFLQGREEKLFF. CDR3 DNA: TGTGCCAGCAGCTTTCTCCAGGGAAGGGAAGAAAAACTGTTTTTT.

The CDR3 bases are TGCGCCAGCAGCCAAGACGCTTGGGACAGGAACACTGAAGCTTTCTTT. Its translation: CASSQDAWDRNTEAFF. V is TRBV4-1 and J is TRBJ1-1; 7 bases map to TRBD1. Losses at the gene ends were 0 bases for V and 1 base for J; bases not matched to a gene: 5. Germline values: CDR1 MGHRA, CDR2 YSYEKL. The CDR3 spans 16 residues.

This CDR3 is CASSSGEGYGYTF. CDR3 DNA: TGTGCCAGCAGTTCAGGGGAGGGCTATGGCTACACCTTC. The J gene is TRBJ1-2, the V gene TRBV6-5, with D maybe TRBD1 (6 bases). The CDR3 spans 13 residues. Germline V gene sequence: CDR1 MNHEY, CDR2 SVGAGI. Trimming shortened V by 4 bases and J by 4 bases, and 10 bases separated the two germline ends.

The chain is built from TRBV7-2 and TRBJ1-5; 8 nucleotides agree with TRBD1. CDR1 and CDR2 (germline): SGHTA, FQGNSA. The V segment lost 8 bases and the J segment 4 bases; nucleotides outside the gene matches: 4. This CDR3 contains 13 residues. The CDR3 DNA reads as TGTGCCAGCGGACAGGGTATGAATCAGCCCCAGCATTTT. Protein sequence: CASGQGMNQPQHF.

This clone showed up just once. V and J are TRBV15 and TRBJ1-2; D remains unclear. The length of the CDR3 is 15 residues. V was clipped by 3 bases and J by 3 bases, with 14 bases between them. Germline V lookup: CDR1 LNHNV, CDR2 YYDKDF (reference sequence). This chain's CDR3 is CATSRNMIPDYGYTF. In DNA form, the CDR3 reads TGTGCCACCAGCAGGAATATGATTCCGGACTATGGCTACACCTTC.

The rearrangement uses TRBV4-2 and TRBJ1-5; 7 bases are shared with TRBD1. The germline V gene has CDR1 LGHNA and CDR2 YNFKEQ. The trim removed 3 bases at V and 7 bases at J, leaving 9 bases unmatched. The CDR3 loop spans 15 amino acids. The CDR3 nucleotides read TGTGCCAGCAGCCAGGATAGACAGGGTAGGCAGCCCCAGCATTTT. Translation gives CASSQDRQGRQPQHF.

The V gene is TRBV5-1, the J gene TRBJ1-6, with a weak D call TRBD1 (6 bases). The CDR3 is 15 amino acids. CDR1 and CDR2 from the germline V gene are SGHRS and YFSETQ. V dropped 0 bases and J dropped 9 bases, with 13 bases sitting between them. CDR3 in amino acids: CASSLESQGGSPLHF. CDR3 nucleotide sequence: TGCGCCAGCAGCTTGGAGAGTCAAGGGGGTTCACCCCTCCACTTT.

This chain joins TRBV5-1 and TRBJ1-5; unclear D gene. The CDR3 is 13 amino acids. Germline values: CDR1 SGHRS, CDR2 YFSETQ. V lost 0 bases, J lost 9 bases, and 10 bases lay in between. Here the CDR3 DNA reads TGCGCCAGCAGCTTGGAATCGGGGTTGCCCCAGCATTTT. Translated: CASSLESGLPQHF.

This chain links TRBV7-9 with TRBJ2-7; 10 bases map to TRBD1. CDR1 and CDR2 (germline): SEHNR, FQNEAQ (reference sequence). CDR3 length equals 14 residues. V shed 5 bases and J 5 bases; nucleotides not matched to a gene: 6. The CDR3 spells CASSTGQGWHEQYF. For the CDR3, the DNA is TGTGCCAGCAGCACGGGACAGGGGTGGCACGAGCAGTACTTC.

The rearrangement joins TRBV28 to TRBJ2-5; D gene ambiguous. Deletions cut 3 bases from V and 3 bases from J, with 11 bases between. Germline V gene data show CDR1 as MDHEN and CDR2 as SYDVKM. The CDR3 contains 14 residues. This CDR3 reads CASSFRGSEETQYF. CDR3 nucleotides: TGTGCCAGCAGTTTCCGCGGATCCGAAGAGACCCAGTACTTC.

This clone was counted a single time. The chain has TRBV28 and TRBJ1-5; 7 nucleotides align to TRBD1. The CDR3 has 14 amino acids. In germline, CDR1 is MDHEN, CDR2 SYDVKM. V lost 6 bases and J lost 6; bases outside the gene matches: 8. The CDR3 sequence is CASRDLTGIQPQHF. As DNA, the CDR3 is TGTGCCAGCAGAGACTTGACAGGGATTCAGCCCCAGCATTTT.

This chain links TRBV5-1 with TRBJ2-5, with 12 positions matching TRBD1. Germline CDR1 reads SGHRS; CDR2 reads YFSETQ. The CDR3 sequence is 17 residues long. V trimming: 6 bases; J trimming: 4 bases; junction bases outside the gene matches: 13. Here the CDR3 DNA reads TGCGCCAGCATGGAGGCCGGGACAGGGGGCAGTTCAGAGACCCAGTACTTC. Encoded protein: CASMEAGTGGSSETQYF.

The chain links TRBV6-5 to TRBJ1-6; unclear D gene. Trimming pared 6 bases from V and 13 bases from J, leaving 22 bases between. This CDR3 has 15 amino acids. Germline assignment: CDR1 MNHEY and CDR2 SVGAGI. CDR3 bases: TGTGCCAGCAGGACGGCGGGCCGCGCAAGGAGTCCCCTCCACTTT. It yields the protein CASRTAGRARSPLHF.

The rearrangement links TRBV5-5 to TRBJ1-2; TRBD1 aligns across 9 bases. Losses at the gene ends were 3 bases for V and 2 bases for J; bases not matched to a gene: 5. Germline values: CDR1 SGHKS, CDR2 YYEKEE (reference sequence). This CDR3 is built from 15 residues. CDR3 sequence (DNA): TGTGCCAGCAGCTCGGCCGGGACAGGGAACTATGGCTACACCTTC. It encodes CASSSAGTGNYGYTF.

This clone was seen only a few times. The CDR3 protein is CASTEPTLNYGYTF. The CDR3 nucleotides read TGCGCCAGCACAGAACCGACACTTAACTATGGCTACACCTTC. The rearrangement links TRBV5-1 to TRBJ1-2, with unresolved D. The CDR3 has 14 residues. Between the trimmed V and J ends, which lost 6 bases and 1 base, there was a span of 13 bases. Germline V gene lookup returns CDR1 SGHRS and CDR2 YFSETQ.

The rearrangement links TRBV7-9 to TRBJ1-2; no firm D call. The CDR3 length is 13 residues. Between the trimmed V and J ends, which lost 3 bases and 5 bases, there was a span of 10 bases. CDR1 SEHNR and CDR2 FQNEAQ come from the germline V gene (reference sequence). In DNA form, the CDR3 reads TGTGCCAGCAGCTTCTTCCAGACATATGGCTACACCTTC. This translates into CASSFFQTYGYTF.